Below are 9 T cell receptor beta chains sequenced from a single sample in a study of blood T cell repertoires in COVID-19. TCRdb keeps only in-frame clones here, not all; method: immunoSEQ multiplex PCR. The sample shows 200,000 to 250,000 clones, 70% to 90% of them seen only once. Sequenced material: peripheral blood. All receptors come from a man aged 18 to 30 with active or convalescent COVID-19.

The chain employs TRBV4-3 and TRBJ1-2; tentative D call: TRBD1 (6 bases). Trimming removed 0 bases at V and 5 bases at J, with 13 bases between. Per the germline V gene, CDR1 is LGHNA and CDR2 is YSLEER. The CDR3 spans 15 residues. The CDR3 sequence: CASSQDRGSGYGYTF. For the CDR3, the DNA is TGCGCCAGCAGCCAAGACAGGGGAAGTGGGTATGGCTACACCTTC.

The V and J genes are TRBV6-5 and TRBJ2-3; D is perhaps TRBD2 (6 bases). CDR3 length equals 11 residues. V was cut by 6 bases and J by 9 bases, with 10 bases left in between. The V gene's germline CDR1 is MNHEY and CDR2 SVGAGI. CDR3 region: CASRDGGTQYF. The DNA of the CDR3 is TGTGCCAGCAGGGACGGGGGAACGCAGTATTTT.

V is TRBV19 and J is TRBJ1-2, with D maybe TRBD1 (5 bases). Looked up from germline, CDR1 is LNHDA and CDR2 is SQIVND (reference sequence). The CDR3 length is 17 residues. The V and J ends lost 3 bases and 4 bases respectively, with 21 bases between them. The CDR3 reads CASSIMGMDTSGYGYTF. The CDR3, as DNA: TGTGCCAGTAGTATTATGGGAATGGACACCTCAGGCTATGGCTACACCTTC. The full variable domain, rest sourced from reference TRBV19 and TRBJ1-2, is DGGITQSPKYLFRKEGQNVTLSCEQNLNHDAMYWYRQDPGQGLRLIYYSQIVNDFQKGDIAEGYSVSREKKESFPLTVTSAQKNPTAFYLCASSIMGMDTSGYGYTFGSGTRLTVV.

This clone was seen a handful of times. The genes are TRBV5-1 and TRBJ1-3; weak D call: TRBD1 (5 bases). V was shortened by 1 base and J by 5 bases, with 10 bases between the two germline ends. CDR1 SGHRS and CDR2 YFSETQ come from the germline V gene. This CDR3 has 14 residues. The CDR3 loop reads CASSLSGNRNTIYF. The CDR3 nucleotides are TGCGCCAGCAGCTTGTCAGGGAATAGAAACACCATATATTTT.

The genes are TRBV7-9 and TRBJ2-2, with 8 bases fitting TRBD1. Per germline, CDR1 SEHNR and CDR2 FQNEAQ (reference sequence). Trimming removed 4 bases from V and 1 base from J; junction bases left unmatched: 14. The CDR3 totals 19 residues. The CDR3 bases are TGTGCCAGCAGCTGGGGACCGGGACAGGCAAAATGGAACACCGGGGAGCTGTTTTTT. Protein product: CASSWGPGQAKWNTGELFF.

This clone was found once. This rearrangement joins TRBV6-4 to TRBJ2-1; 10 bases align to TRBD2. Trimming removed 5 bases from V and 3 bases from J; junction bases left unmatched: 4. The CDR3 is made up of 15 amino acids. Germline values: CDR1 MRHNA, CDR2 SNTAGT. CDR3 nucleotides: TGTGCCAGCAGTAGGACTAGCGGAAACTACAATGAGCAGTTCTTC. Translating gives CASSRTSGNYNEQFF.

J is TRBJ2-7 and V is TRBV5-1; D is unresolved. CDR1 is SGHRS and CDR2 is YFSETQ in the germline V gene. CDR3 length: 15 residues. V gave up 0 bases and J gave up 2 bases, with 12 bases separating them. The CDR3 sequence: CASSLGWRQTYEQYF. In DNA, the CDR3 is TGCGCCAGCAGCTTGGGTTGGCGGCAGACCTACGAGCAGTACTTC.

Here the CDR3 reads CASSLDPGWGANYGYTF. CDR3 coding DNA: TGTGCCAGCAGCTTGGATCCGGGATGGGGAGCCAACTATGGCTACACCTTC. V is TRBV5-8 and J is TRBJ1-2; D remains ambiguous. This CDR3 is 17 amino acids long. Trimming took 0 bases from V and 2 from J, leaving 17 bases between them. Germline V gene lookup returns CDR1 SGHTS and CDR2 YDEGEE.

The V and J genes are TRBV2 and TRBJ1-3; 7 bases map to TRBD1. Germline V gives CDR1 SNHLY, CDR2 FYNNEI. The CDR3 totals 13 residues. V lost 6 bases and J lost 8; bases outside the gene matches: 7. CDR3 in DNA: TGTGCCAGCAGAAAGACAGGGTTCGACACCATATATTTT. Its translation: CASRKTGFDTIYF.